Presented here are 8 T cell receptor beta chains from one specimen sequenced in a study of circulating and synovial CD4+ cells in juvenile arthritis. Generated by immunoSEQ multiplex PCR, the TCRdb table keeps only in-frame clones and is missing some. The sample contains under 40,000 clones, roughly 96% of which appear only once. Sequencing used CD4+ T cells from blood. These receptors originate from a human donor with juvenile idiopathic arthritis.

CDR3 DNA: TGTGCCAGTAGTAAATGGCCGGGGAGCGAGCAGTACTTC. Translated, it gives CASSKWPGSEQYF. The rearrangement uses TRBV19 and TRBJ2-7, with D maybe TRBD2 (5 bases). This CDR3 region has 13 residues. Germline loops: CDR1 LNHDA, CDR2 SQIVND (reference sequence). Trimming left V 4 bases short and J 6 bases short, with 13 bases between.

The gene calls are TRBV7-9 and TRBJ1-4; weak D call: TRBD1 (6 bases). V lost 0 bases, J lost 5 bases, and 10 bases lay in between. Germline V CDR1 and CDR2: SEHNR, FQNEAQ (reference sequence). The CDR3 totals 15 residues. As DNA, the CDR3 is TGTGCCAGCAGCTTAGCGACAGGACCGAATGAAAAACTGTTTTTT. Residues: CASSLATGPNEKLFF.

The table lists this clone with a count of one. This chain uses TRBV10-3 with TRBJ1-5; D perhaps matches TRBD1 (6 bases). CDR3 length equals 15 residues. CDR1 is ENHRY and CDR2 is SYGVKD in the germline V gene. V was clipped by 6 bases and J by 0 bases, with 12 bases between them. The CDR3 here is CAIRMDSNSNQPQHF. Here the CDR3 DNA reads TGTGCCATCAGGATGGACAGCAATAGCAATCAGCCCCAGCATTTT.

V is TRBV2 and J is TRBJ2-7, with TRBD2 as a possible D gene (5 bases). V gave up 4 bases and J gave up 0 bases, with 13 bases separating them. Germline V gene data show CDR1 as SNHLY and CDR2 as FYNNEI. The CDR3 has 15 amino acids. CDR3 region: CASSGRGLSSYEQYF. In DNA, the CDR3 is TGTGCCAGCAGTGGGCGAGGGTTAAGCTCCTACGAGCAGTACTTC. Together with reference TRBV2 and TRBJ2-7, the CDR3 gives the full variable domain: EPEVTQTPSHQVTQMGQEVILRCVPISNHLYFYWYRQILGQKVEFLVSFYNNEISEKSEIFDDQFSVERPDGSNFTLKIRSTKLEDSAMYFCASSGRGLSSYEQYFGPGTRLTVT.

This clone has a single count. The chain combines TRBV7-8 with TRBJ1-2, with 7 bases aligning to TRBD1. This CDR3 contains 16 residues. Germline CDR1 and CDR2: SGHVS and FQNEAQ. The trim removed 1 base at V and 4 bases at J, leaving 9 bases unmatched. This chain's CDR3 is CASSLGGGRLLYGYTF. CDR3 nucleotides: TGTGCCAGCAGCTTAGGAGGGGGCAGGCTCCTCTATGGCTACACCTTC.

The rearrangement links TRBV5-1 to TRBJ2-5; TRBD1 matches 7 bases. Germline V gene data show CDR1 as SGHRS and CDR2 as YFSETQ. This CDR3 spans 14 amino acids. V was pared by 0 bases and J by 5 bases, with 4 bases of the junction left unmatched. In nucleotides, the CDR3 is TGCGCCAGCAGCTTGGGAGGGGGCCAGGAGACCCAGTACTTC. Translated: CASSLGGGQETQYF.

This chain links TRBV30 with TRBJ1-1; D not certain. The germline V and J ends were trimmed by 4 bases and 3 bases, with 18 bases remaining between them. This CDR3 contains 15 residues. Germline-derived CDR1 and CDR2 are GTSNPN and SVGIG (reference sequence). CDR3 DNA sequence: TGTGCCTGGACCACCCGGGGTAAACGGGACACTGAAGCTTTCTTT. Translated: CAWTTRGKRDTEAFF.

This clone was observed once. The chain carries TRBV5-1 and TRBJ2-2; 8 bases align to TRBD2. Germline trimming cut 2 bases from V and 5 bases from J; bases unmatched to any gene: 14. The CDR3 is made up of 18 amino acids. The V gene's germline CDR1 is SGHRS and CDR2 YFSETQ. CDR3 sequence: CASSLTGNGRAGTGELFF. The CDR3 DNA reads TGCGCCAGCAGCTTAACGGGCAACGGGAGGGCCGGAACCGGGGAGCTGTTTTTT.